This T cell receptor beta chain originates from a study of blood T cell repertoires in COVID-19. As for the study in general: Sites in the United States, Italy and Spain provided acute and convalescent COVID-19 samples. The analysed material was cDNA or gDNA that came from T cells, B-cell-depleted T cells, or PBMCs.

Patients of the Seattle cohort, enrolled during active infection, were followed longitudinally. The protocol was immunoSEQ multiplex PCR, while the TCRdb copy is restricted to in-frame clones and leaves out a portion. Seen here are 100,000 to 150,000 clones, about 81% observed once, and the top ten hold roughly a sixth. Germline loops: CDR1 MGHRA, CDR2 YSYEKL. This CDR3 contains 17 residues. V was trimmed by 1 base and J by 0 bases, leaving 15 bases between them. This receptor was obtained from a young man with COVID-19, enrolled during active disease. This chain joins TRBV4-1 and TRBJ1-1, with a possible D match to TRBD1 (5 bases). The sequenced sample consisted of peripheral blood. CDR3 sequence: CASSQGQFGGMNTEAFF. CDR3 in DNA: TGCGCCAGCAGCCAAGGGCAGTTCGGGGGAATGAACACTGAAGCTTTCTTT.